Detailed here is one T cell receptor (beta chain). The CDR3 is 12 amino acids. Germline trimming cut 6 bases from V and 6 bases from J; bases unmatched to any gene: 4. The germline CDR1 and CDR2 sequences are KGHSH and LQKENI. The authors' processing: From reference gene primer amplification, estimates of nucleated cell counts were derived. Clones were read by immunoSEQ multiplex PCR, and TCRdb kept only the in-frame ones, dropping some. V, J and clone size are those of that table, while D and trimming were read from the DNA. The sample holds 300,000 or so clones; more than 85% are singletons and the top ten take 2.2%. The sample belongs to a study of blood T cell repertoires in COVID-19. Seattle researchers signed up patients amid active infection and tracked them longitudinally.

The receptor was isolated from a woman in her twenties or thirties with COVID-19, enrolled during active disease. This chain links TRBV18 with TRBJ2-7; 8 bases match TRBD1. The sample consisted of peripheral blood. For the CDR3, the DNA is TGTGCCAGCTCTCAACAGGGGGGCGAGCAGTACTTC. It encodes CASSQQGGEQYF.